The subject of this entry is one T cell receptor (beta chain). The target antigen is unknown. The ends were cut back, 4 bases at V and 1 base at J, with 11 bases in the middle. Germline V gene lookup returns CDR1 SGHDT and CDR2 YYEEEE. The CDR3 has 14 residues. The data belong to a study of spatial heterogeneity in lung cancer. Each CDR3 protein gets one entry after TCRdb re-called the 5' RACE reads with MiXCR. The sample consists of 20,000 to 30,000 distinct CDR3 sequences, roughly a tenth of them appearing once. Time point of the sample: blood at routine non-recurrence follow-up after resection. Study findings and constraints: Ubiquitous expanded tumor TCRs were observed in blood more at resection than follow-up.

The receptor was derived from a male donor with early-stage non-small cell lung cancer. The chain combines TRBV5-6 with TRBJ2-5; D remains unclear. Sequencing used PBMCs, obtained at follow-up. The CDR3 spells CASSLSTSQETQYF. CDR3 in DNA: TGTGCCAGCAGCCTGTCAACATCCCAAGAGACCCAGTACTTC.